These T cell receptor beta chains were read from a single sample in a study of blood T cell repertoires in COVID-19. Profiled with immunoSEQ multiplex PCR; TCRdb holds only in-frame clones, not every one. The table includes more than 200,000 clones, 80% to 90% detected once. The sequenced sample was peripheral blood. The receptors here all came from a man younger than 40 with active or convalescent COVID-19. The CDR3 runs from the conserved cysteine through the conserved F or W. A D gene is named only where the DNA matches it firmly. A clone size is listed for some rows: how often the clone was seen (once, few, many), or a class if it is expanded.

cdr3_aa | cdr3_nt | v_call | d_call | j_call | clone_size
CASSFGGTEAFF | TGCGCCAGCAGCTTCGGGGGCACTGAAGCTTTCTTT | TRBV5-1 | . | TRBJ1-1 | .
CASSRRAAGGGLNEQFF | TGTGCCAGCAGCAGAAGGGCCGCGGGGGGCGGACTCAATGAGCAGTTCTTC | TRBV7-9 | TRBD2 | TRBJ2-1 | .
CATSERTGMNTEAFF | TGTGCCACCAGCGAAAGGACGGGGATGAACACTGAAGCTTTCTTT | TRBV15 | . | TRBJ1-1 | .
CSGGGRTDTQYF | TGTTCCGGCGGGGGCCGCACAGATACGCAGTATTTT | TRBV30 | . | TRBJ2-3 | .
CSAGSYGYTF | TGCAGTGCTGGGAGCTATGGCTACACCTTC | TRBV20-1 | . | TRBJ1-2 | once
CATSSPTRGNGHEQYF | TGTGCCACCAGCAGCCCAACGCGGGGGAACGGGCACGAGCAGTACTTC | TRBV15 | TRBD2 | TRBJ2-7 | .
CASSITPATEAFF | TGTGCCAGCAGCATTACTCCCGCGACAGAAGCTTTCTTT | TRBV6-2/TRBV6-3 | . | TRBJ1-1 | once
CASAGTGQSQYF | TGTGCCAGCGCTGGAACCGGACAGTCCCAGTATTTT | TRBV7-2 | . | TRBJ2-3 | .
CASRATGGTNEKLFF | TGTGCCAGCAGGGCTACAGGGGGAACTAATGAAAAACTGTTTTTT | TRBV6-5 | TRBD1 | TRBJ1-4 | .
CASSSLAGADEQFF | TGTGCCAGCAGTAGTTTAGCGGGGGCCGATGAGCAGTTCTTC | TRBV6-5 | TRBD2 | TRBJ2-1 | .
CASSTGTSSRELFF | TGCGCCAGCAGTACCGGGACTAGTTCTCGGGAGCTGTTTTTT | TRBV5-1 | TRBD2 | TRBJ2-2 | .
CASSRLTGGPFNEQFF | TGTGCCAGCAGCCGACTCACGGGGGGCCCCTTTAATGAGCAGTTCTTC | TRBV3-1/TRBV3-2 | . | TRBJ2-1 | .
CASSPRVEETQYF | TGTGCCAGCAGTCCTCGGGTAGAAGAGACCCAGTACTTC | TRBV6-5 | . | TRBJ2-5 | .
CASSLDSSNYGYTF | TGTGCCAGCAGCTTGGACAGTTCTAACTATGGCTACACCTTC | TRBV5-5 | . | TRBJ1-2 | .
CASSGRMSSYNSPLHF | TGTGCCAGCAGCGGTCGAATGAGTTCCTATAATTCACCCCTCCACTTT | TRBV5-6 | . | TRBJ1-6 | .
CASSPRSSNGGYGYTF | TGTGCCAGCAGCCCTCGTTCGTCAAACGGGGGCTATGGCTACACCTTC | TRBV6-2/TRBV6-3 | . | TRBJ1-2 | .
CASSPSGGVGTDTQYF | TGCGCCAGCAGCCCTAGCGGGGGGGTGGGCACAGATACGCAGTATTTT | TRBV5-1 | TRBD2 | TRBJ2-3 | .
CASSGTGTGELFF | TGCGCCAGCAGCGGGACAGGCACCGGGGAGCTGTTTTTT | TRBV5-1 | TRBD1 | TRBJ2-2 | .
CASSLARSSGAGETQYF | TGCGCCAGCAGCTTGGCCAGGTCTAGCGGGGCGGGAGAGACCCAGTACTTC | TRBV5-1 | TRBD2 | TRBJ2-5 | .
CASSNDRGRRETQYF | TGTGCCAGCAGCAACGACAGGGGAAGGCGAGAGACCCAGTACTTC | TRBV21-1 | . | TRBJ2-5 | .